The T cell receptor (beta chain) described here comes from a study of blood T cells in healthy people across ages. Primed by a sample-barcoded 5' primer and a J-beta primer mix, a second PCR proceeded for 7 to 11 cycles. All samples yielded 3 million or more CDR3-containing paired-end reads. Each CDR3 protein is one row after TCRdb ran MiXCR on the 5' RACE reads. The sample carries about 940,000 distinct CDR3 sequences, around 48% recorded once. This clonotype was seen a few times. The CDR3 extends over 18 amino acids. The V gene's germline CDR1 is SGHTA and CDR2 FQGTGA. V lost 6 bases to trimming and J lost 4 bases; unmatched junction nucleotides: 16.

This TCR derives from a man aged 25-45 years in good health. The sequenced sample was blood. The rearrangement links TRBV7-3 to TRBJ2-2; 8 bases are a match to TRBD1. The CDR3 DNA follows: TGTGCCAGCAGATATAAAACCCAGGGGGCGCGTGGCACCGGGGAGCTGTTTTTT. Protein sequence: CASRYKTQGARGTGELFF.